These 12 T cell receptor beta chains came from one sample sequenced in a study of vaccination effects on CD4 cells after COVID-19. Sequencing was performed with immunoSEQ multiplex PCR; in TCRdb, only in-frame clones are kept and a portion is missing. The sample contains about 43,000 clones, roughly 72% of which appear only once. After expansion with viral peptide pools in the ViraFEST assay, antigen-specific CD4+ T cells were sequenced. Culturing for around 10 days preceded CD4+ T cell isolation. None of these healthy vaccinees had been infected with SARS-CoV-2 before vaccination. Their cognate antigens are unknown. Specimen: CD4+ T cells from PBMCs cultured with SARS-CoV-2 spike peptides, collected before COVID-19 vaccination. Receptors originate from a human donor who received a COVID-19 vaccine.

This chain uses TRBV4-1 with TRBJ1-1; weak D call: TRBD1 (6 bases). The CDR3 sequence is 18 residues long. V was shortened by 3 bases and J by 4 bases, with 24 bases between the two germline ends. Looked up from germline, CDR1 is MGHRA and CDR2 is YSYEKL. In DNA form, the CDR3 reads TGCGCCAGCAGCCACACACGGGCAGGGGCCACCCGGGCCACTGAAGCTTTCTTT. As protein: CASSHTRAGATRATEAFF.

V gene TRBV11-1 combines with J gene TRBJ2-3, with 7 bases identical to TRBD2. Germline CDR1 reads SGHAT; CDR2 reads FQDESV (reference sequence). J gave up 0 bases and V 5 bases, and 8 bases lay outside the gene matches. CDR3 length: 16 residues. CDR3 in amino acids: CASSGTGTKSTDTQYF. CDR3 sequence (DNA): TGTGCCAGCAGCGGAACCGGGACTAAGAGCACAGATACGCAGTATTTT.

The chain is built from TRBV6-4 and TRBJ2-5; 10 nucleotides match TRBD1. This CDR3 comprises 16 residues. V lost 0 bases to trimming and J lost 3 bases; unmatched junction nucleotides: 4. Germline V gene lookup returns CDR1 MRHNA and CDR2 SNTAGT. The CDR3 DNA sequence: TGTGCCAGCAGTGACTCCGGGACAGGGGCCGAAGAGACCCAGTACTTC. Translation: CASSDSGTGAEETQYF.

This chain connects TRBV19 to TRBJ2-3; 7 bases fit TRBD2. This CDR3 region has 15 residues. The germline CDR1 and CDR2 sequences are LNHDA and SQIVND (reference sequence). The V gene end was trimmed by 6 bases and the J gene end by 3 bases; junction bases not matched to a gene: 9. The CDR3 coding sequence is TGTGCCAGTAGCGGGGGGACCCATCTTACAGATACGCAGTATTTT. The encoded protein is CASSGGTHLTDTQYF.

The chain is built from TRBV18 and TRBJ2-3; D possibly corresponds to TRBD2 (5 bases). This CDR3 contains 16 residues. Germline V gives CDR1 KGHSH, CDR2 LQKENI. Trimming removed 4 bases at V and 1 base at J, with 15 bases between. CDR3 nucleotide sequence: TGTGCCAGCTCACTAAACGGGCCCGGGGGCACAGATACGCAGTATTTT. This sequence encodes CASSLNGPGGTDTQYF.

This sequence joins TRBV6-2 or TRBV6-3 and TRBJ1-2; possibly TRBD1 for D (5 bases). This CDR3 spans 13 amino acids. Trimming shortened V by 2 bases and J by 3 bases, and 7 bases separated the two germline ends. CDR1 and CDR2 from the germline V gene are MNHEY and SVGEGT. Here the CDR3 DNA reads TGTGCCAGCAGTTACAGGGGACACTATGGCTACACCTTC. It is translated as CASSYRGHYGYTF.

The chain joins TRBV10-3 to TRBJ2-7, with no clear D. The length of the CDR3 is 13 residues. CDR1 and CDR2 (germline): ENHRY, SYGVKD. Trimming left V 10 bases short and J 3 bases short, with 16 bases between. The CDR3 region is CAKKNPVVYEQYV. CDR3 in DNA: TGTGCCAAGAAAAATCCGGTAGTCTACGAGCAGTACGTC.

CDR3 coding DNA: TGTGCCAGCAGTTTGTCAGAGCTGAGATACGAGCAGTACGTC. Translation: CASSLSELRYEQYV. The chain uses TRBV28 and TRBJ2-7; D is undetermined. V was clipped by 3 bases and J by 4 bases, with 13 bases between them. This CDR3 region has 14 residues. CDR1 and CDR2 (germline): MDHEN, SYDVKM.

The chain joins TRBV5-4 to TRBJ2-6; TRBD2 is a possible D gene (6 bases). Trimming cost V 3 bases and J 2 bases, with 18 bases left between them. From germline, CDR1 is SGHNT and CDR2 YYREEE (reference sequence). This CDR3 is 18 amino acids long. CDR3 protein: CASSSGDAGGAGANVLTF. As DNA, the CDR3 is TGTGCCAGCAGCTCGGGGGACGCCGGAGGTGCTGGGGCCAACGTCCTGACTTTC.

CDR3 loop: CASSERPGGNEQYV. In DNA form, the CDR3 reads TGTGCCAGCAGTGAAAGGCCAGGGGGTAATGAGCAGTACGTC. J is TRBJ2-7 and V is TRBV2; 7 bases fit TRBD1. V shed 2 bases and J 7 bases; nucleotides not matched to a gene: 8. In germline, CDR1 is SNHLY, CDR2 FYNNEI. There are 14 residues in the CDR3.

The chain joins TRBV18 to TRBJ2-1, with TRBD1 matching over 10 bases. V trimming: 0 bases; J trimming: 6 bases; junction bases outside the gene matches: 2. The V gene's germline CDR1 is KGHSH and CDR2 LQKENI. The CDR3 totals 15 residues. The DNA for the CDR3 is TGTGCCAGCTCACCACCGGGACAGGGGAGCAATGAGCAGTTCTTC. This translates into CASSPPGQGSNEQFF.

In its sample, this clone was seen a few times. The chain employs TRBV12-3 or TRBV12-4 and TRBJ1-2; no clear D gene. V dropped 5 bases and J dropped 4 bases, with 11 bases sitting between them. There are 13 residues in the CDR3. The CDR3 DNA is TGTGCCAGCAGTGAGGGAACTGGCTATGGCTACACCTTC. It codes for CASSEGTGYGYTF.